Presented here are 20 T cell receptor beta chains from one specimen sequenced in a study of OX40 agonist ivuxolimab in advanced cancers. Produced via immunoSEQ multiplex PCR; TCRdb's table is partial and in-frame only. The sample has over 70,000 clones, roughly nine tenths seen once. The sample consisted of CD4+ or CD8+ T cells sorted from blood, taken in a trial of the OX40 agonist ivuxolimab. The receptors were gathered from an adult with an advanced solid tumor such as melanoma, head and neck, liver or kidney cancer.

The chain recombines TRBV5-1 with TRBJ2-3; 7 bases are shared with TRBD1. Germline V gene data show CDR1 as SGHRS and CDR2 as YFSETQ. The CDR3 totals 15 residues. Trimming cost V 4 bases and J 0 bases; bases outside gene matches: 5. As DNA, the CDR3 is TGCGCCAGCAGCCCGATGACAGGGAGCACAGATACGCAGTATTTT. Translation gives CASSPMTGSTDTQYF.

This rearrangement joins TRBV6-5 to TRBJ2-3; D perhaps matches TRBD1 (5 bases). Germline V gene sequence: CDR1 MNHEY, CDR2 SVGAGI. V was clipped by 7 bases and J by 3 bases, with 11 bases between them. The CDR3 sequence is 13 residues long. The CDR3, as DNA: TGTGCCAGCACAGGGCCGGGTACAGATACGCAGTATTTT. It specifies CASTGPGTDTQYF.

This chain links TRBV11-1 with TRBJ1-2; D not certain. Germline lookup yields CDR1 SGHAT and CDR2 FQDESV (reference sequence). V was shortened by 5 bases and J by 3 bases, with 7 bases between the two germline ends. CDR3 length equals 12 residues. The CDR3 nucleotides are TGTGCCAGCAGCATCGCAGACTATGGCTACACCTTC. Translating gives CASSIADYGYTF.

The chain uses TRBV12-5 and TRBJ2-2; tentative D call: TRBD1 (5 bases). The V gene lost 6 bases and the J gene lost 1 base, with 6 bases spanning the gap. CDR1 LGHNT and CDR2 FRNRAP come from the germline V gene. The CDR3 is made up of 13 amino acids. CDR3 residues: CASGGQNTGELFF. CDR3 DNA: TGTGCTAGTGGCGGACAGAACACCGGGGAGCTGTTTTTT.

The chain employs TRBV4-1 and TRBJ1-2; weak D call: TRBD1 (5 bases). Germline V gene data show CDR1 as MGHRA and CDR2 as YSYEKL. V lost 2 bases to trimming and J lost 4 bases, with 8 bases between them. This CDR3 contains 13 residues. The CDR3 DNA reads TGCGCCAGCAGCCAACAGGGTCGCTATGGCTACACCTTC. Translated, it gives CASSQQGRYGYTF.

For the CDR3, the DNA is TGTGCCAGCTCACCACCAGGGGGGGCCCAAGAGACCCAGTACTTC. Its translation is CASSPPGGAQETQYF. The chain joins TRBV18 to TRBJ2-5; possibly TRBD2 for D (7 bases). The CDR3 covers 15 residues. With 0 bases removed from V and 1 base from J, the gap between germline ends came to 9 bases. The V gene's germline CDR1 is KGHSH and CDR2 LQKENI.

This clone was found once. This sequence joins TRBV5-1 and TRBJ1-1; tentatively, D is TRBD1 (5 bases). The CDR3 covers 15 residues. Deletions cut 4 bases from V and 2 bases from J, with 15 bases between. Germline loops: CDR1 SGHRS, CDR2 YFSETQ. CDR3 in DNA: TGCGCCAGCAGCCCCACCTTGACAGTAAACACTGAAGCTTTCTTT. Its translation: CASSPTLTVNTEAFF.

This clone has more than one count but fewer than ten. The chain carries TRBV6-6 and TRBJ2-7; TRBD1 aligns across 7 bases. This CDR3 region has 14 residues. V was pared by 2 bases and J by 1 base, with 2 bases of the junction left unmatched. Germline CDR1 reads MNHNY; CDR2 reads SVGAGI (reference sequence). CDR3: CASSYGTESYEQYF. The DNA of the CDR3 is TGTGCCAGCAGTTACGGGACAGAGTCCTACGAGCAGTACTTC.

V gene TRBV28 combines with J gene TRBJ1-4, with D perhaps TRBD1 (6 bases). CDR1 and CDR2 (germline): MDHEN, SYDVKM. This CDR3 is built from 17 residues. Trimming took off 5 bases at V and 0 bases at J, with 16 bases between the two ends. In DNA, the CDR3 is TGTGCCAGCAGTCCACGAACAGGGACCTCAACTAATGAAAAACTGTTTTTT. This codes for CASSPRTGTSTNEKLFF.

Only one count was recorded for this clone. The rearrangement uses TRBV6-6 and TRBJ2-4, with 10 nucleotides matching TRBD1. J gave up 10 bases and V 6 bases, and 9 bases lay outside the gene matches. The germline V gene encodes CDR1 MNHNY and CDR2 SVGAGI (reference sequence). This CDR3 comprises 14 residues. The CDR3 bases are TGTGCCAGCAGCCGCGCCGGGACAGGGGTAATTCAGTACTTC. The encoded protein is CASSRAGTGVIQYF.

This chain links TRBV10-3 with TRBJ2-2; D might be TRBD2 (6 bases). Trimming left V 7 bases short and J 2 bases short, with 17 bases between. Germline V gene lookup returns CDR1 ENHRY and CDR2 SYGVKD. The CDR3 covers 16 residues. The CDR3 DNA sequence: TGTGCCATCATGGGGCAGGGAGGATCCAACACCGGGGAGCTGTTTTTT. Protein sequence: CAIMGQGGSNTGELFF.

This rearrangement joins TRBV11-2 to TRBJ1-1; TRBD1 is a possible D gene (5 bases). Trimming removed 4 bases from V and 5 bases from J, with 20 bases in between. CDR3 length: 16 amino acids. Germline lookup yields CDR1 SGHAT and CDR2 FQNNGV. The CDR3 coding sequence is TGTGCCAGCAGCTCCCGGGACGGCTTGCTTAGAACTGAAGCTTTCTTT. It yields the protein CASSSRDGLLRTEAFF.

The rearrangement links TRBV4-3 to TRBJ2-7; D is unresolved. V was cut by 8 bases and J by 3 bases, with 8 bases left in between. The CDR3 extends over 11 amino acids. Germline CDR1 and CDR2: LGHNA and YSLEER. CDR3 sequence reads: CASGPFYEQYF. The CDR3 DNA follows: TGCGCCAGCGGACCCTTCTACGAGCAGTACTTC.

The V gene is TRBV5-1, the J gene TRBJ1-2; TRBD1 matches at 7 bases. The CDR3 extends over 14 amino acids. J gave up 5 bases and V 4 bases, and 8 bases lay outside the gene matches. Germline-derived CDR1 and CDR2 are SGHRS and YFSETQ. CDR3 nucleotides: TGCGCCAGCAGCACAGGGGACAGAATATATGGCTACACCTTC. It is translated as CASSTGDRIYGYTF.

This chain links TRBV28 with TRBJ2-7, with 7 bases that match TRBD1. The V and J ends lost 1 base and 12 bases, in that order; junction bases with no gene match: 12. This CDR3 contains 14 residues. CDR1 MDHEN and CDR2 SYDVKM come from the germline V gene. CDR3 sequence reads: CASSLSPGQSSLYF. CDR3 coding DNA: TGTGCCAGCAGTTTATCCCCGGGACAGAGTTCGTTGTACTTC.

J is TRBJ1-1 and V is TRBV11-2; no definite D call. With 5 bases removed from V and 4 bases from J, the gap between germline ends came to 8 bases. Per germline, CDR1 SGHAT and CDR2 FQNNGV. The CDR3 extends over 12 amino acids. CDR3 in DNA: TGTGCCAGCAGCCCCGAGGGCACTGAAGCTTTCTTT. As protein: CASSPEGTEAFF.

The chain employs TRBV9 and TRBJ1-1; 11 nucleotides match TRBD1. CDR1 SGDLS and CDR2 YYNGEE come from the germline V gene. Trimming cost V 4 bases and J 0 bases; bases outside gene matches: 8. This CDR3 is built from 17 residues. The CDR3 sequence is CASSRTGGLQVNTEAFF. DNA of the CDR3: TGTGCCAGCAGCAGGACAGGGGGCTTGCAAGTGAACACTGAAGCTTTCTTT.

The chain combines TRBV27 with TRBJ2-3; no reliable D call. Germline CDR1 MNHEY, CDR2 SMNVEV (reference sequence). V gave up 4 bases and J gave up 7 bases, with 15 bases separating them. The CDR3 spans 14 residues. The CDR3 DNA follows: TGTGCCAGCAGTTCCCGGAGTGGTCCTTATACGCAGTATTTT. It specifies CASSSRSGPYTQYF.

This rearrangement joins TRBV11-2 to TRBJ1-3; D gene ambiguous. Germline-derived CDR1 and CDR2 are SGHAT and FQNNGV. The CDR3 contains 16 residues. The V end was cut by 0 bases, the J end by 0 bases, with 9 bases between. The CDR3 region has the DNA TGTGCCAGCAGCTTAGATCGGGTTCACTCTGGAAACACCATATATTTT. Protein product: CASSLDRVHSGNTIYF. The whole variable domain, remainder taken from reference TRBV11-2 and TRBJ1-3, is EAGVAQSPRYKIIEKRQSVAFWCNPISGHATLYWYQQILGQGPKLLIQFQNNGVVDDSQLPKDRFSAERLKGVDSTLKIQPAKLEDSAVYLCASSLDRVHSGNTIYFGEGSWLTVV.

This chain connects TRBV5-1 to TRBJ1-1; D may be TRBD1 (6 bases). This CDR3 is 16 amino acids long. V was clipped by 3 bases and J by 0 bases, with 15 bases between them. Germline CDR1 is SGHRS and CDR2 is YFSETQ. The CDR3 DNA is TGCGCCAGCAGCTCTGGACGGACAGCGCTGAACACTGAAGCTTTCTTT. Protein sequence: CASSSGRTALNTEAFF.